The 25 T cell receptor beta chains given below trace back to one sample, sequenced in a study of cytomegalovirus exposure and HLA in healthy donors. PCR amplification relied on 60 Vbeta primers (plus 13 Jbeta primers). Using immunoSEQ multiplex PCR, the repertoire was profiled, and TCRdb retains in-frame clones only, with some absent. The sample includes 200,000 or so clones, over 60% of them seen just once. What was sequenced was PBMCs. These receptor sequences come from a woman aged 25 to 39 in good health and CMV-seropositive.

The chain is built from TRBV4-1 and TRBJ2-6, with unresolved D. Trimming took 3 bases from V and 1 from J, leaving 7 bases between them. The CDR3 covers 15 residues. The germline CDR1 and CDR2 sequences are MGHRA and YSYEKL. The CDR3 DNA reads TGCGCCAGCAGCCACTTCCCGTCTGGGGCCAACGTCCTGACTTTC. Translated, it gives CASSHFPSGANVLTF.

V is TRBV28 and J is TRBJ1-2, with D unclear. V lost 8 bases and J 0 bases, leaving 10 bases between the germline ends. Germline V gene lookup returns CDR1 MDHEN and CDR2 SYDVKM. This CDR3 region has 13 residues. CDR3 loop: CASLTSTNYGYTF. CDR3 nucleotides: TGTGCCAGCCTGACAAGTACTAACTATGGCTACACCTTC.

DNA of the CDR3: TGTGCCAGCAGACCTCCAGAGAACACTGAAGCTTTCTTT. As protein: CASRPPENTEAFF. V gene TRBV2 combines with J gene TRBJ1-1; D unclear. Germline CDR1 reads SNHLY; CDR2 reads FYNNEI. The CDR3 has 13 residues. V lost 6 bases and J 1 base, leaving 9 bases between the germline ends.

The chain joins TRBV11-1 to TRBJ1-1; 8 nucleotides agree with TRBD1. Germline V CDR1 and CDR2: SGHAT, FQDESV (reference sequence). Unmatched junction bases numbered 11, after V lost 5 bases and J lost 0 bases. The CDR3 consists of 17 residues. CDR3 region: CASSLWTGRSMNTEAFF. DNA of the CDR3: TGTGCCAGCAGCCTCTGGACAGGGCGGTCTATGAACACTGAAGCTTTCTTT.

The chain couples TRBV6-5 to TRBJ2-5; 7 bases fit TRBD1. The CDR3 covers 15 residues. Germline assignment: CDR1 MNHEY and CDR2 SVGAGI. V lost 5 bases, J lost 2 bases, and 8 bases stayed unmatched. Here the CDR3 DNA reads TGTGCCAGCAGTCACGACGGGACAGAACAAGAGACCCAGTACTTC. Amino acids: CASSHDGTEQETQYF.

The CDR3, as DNA: TGCAGCTACTGGACTAGCGGGGGGGAGACCCAGTACTTC. It specifies CSYWTSGGETQYF. The gene calls are TRBV29-1 and TRBJ2-5, with TRBD2 matching over 14 bases. With V trimmed by 8 bases and J by 5 bases, 4 bases remained unmatched. CDR1 is SQVTM and CDR2 is ANQGSEA in the germline V gene. The CDR3 totals 13 residues.

This clone showed up just once. The chain uses TRBV10-3 and TRBJ1-5; 7 positions match TRBD1. CDR3 length: 12 amino acids. The V segment lost 10 bases and the J segment 6 bases; nucleotides outside the gene matches: 6. Germline V gene sequence: CDR1 ENHRY, CDR2 SYGVKD. The CDR3 sequence: CATRQGRQPQHF. CDR3 DNA: TGTGCCACCCGACAGGGACGTCAGCCCCAGCATTTT.

This clone appeared once. The J gene is TRBJ2-7, the V gene TRBV7-9, with a weak D call TRBD2 (5 bases). Trimming took off 3 bases at V and 11 bases at J, with 14 bases between the two ends. This CDR3 contains 12 residues. CDR1 is SEHNR, CDR2 FQNEAQ, per germline (reference sequence). CDR3 DNA: TGTGCCAGCAGCTTGGCGGGTGGGTGGGAGTACTTC. Its translation: CASSLAGGWEYF. Using reference TRBV7-9 and TRBJ2-7 for the parts outside the CDR3, the full variable domain is DTGVSQNPRHKITKRGQNVTFRCDPISEHNRLYWYRQTLGQGPEFLTYFQNEAQLEKSRLLSDRFSAERPKGSFSTLEIQRTEQGDSAMYLCASSLAGGWEYFGPGTRLTVT.

The J gene is TRBJ2-3, the V gene TRBV7-8; 12 positions match TRBD1. Losses at the gene ends were 0 bases for V and 0 bases for J; bases not matched to a gene: 10. Germline CDR1 reads SGHVS; CDR2 reads FQNEAQ. The CDR3 length is 20 residues. For the CDR3, the DNA is TGTGCCAGCAGCTTAGCCCCCGGGACAGGGGGCTCCTCTAGCACAGATACGCAGTATTTT. It codes for CASSLAPGTGGSSSTDTQYF.

The CDR3 protein is CASRRGTSVNTGELFF. The CDR3 nucleotides are TGTGCCAGTAGGCGCGGGACTAGCGTGAACACCGGGGAGCTGTTTTTT. The rearrangement links TRBV19 to TRBJ2-2; TRBD2 matches 10 bases. CDR3 length: 16 amino acids. CDR1 and CDR2 from the germline V gene are LNHDA and SQIVND (reference sequence). Trimming took 6 bases from V and 1 from J; bases not matched to a gene: 5.

This clone was observed a handful of times. The rearrangement joins TRBV15 to TRBJ2-1; 8 nucleotides match TRBD2. J was trimmed by 7 bases and V by 0 bases; bases with no gene match: 5. This CDR3 has 15 amino acids. Germline lookup yields CDR1 LNHNV and CDR2 YYDKDF (reference sequence). The CDR3 nucleotides are TGTGCCACCAGCAGAGATGTCGGGAGGGTAAATGAGCAGTTCTTC. Its translation: CATSRDVGRVNEQFF.

The J gene is TRBJ2-1, the V gene TRBV5-4; TRBD1 aligns across 8 bases. The ends lost 4 bases at V and 7 bases at J; junction bases unmatched: 4. Germline V gene lookup returns CDR1 SGHNT and CDR2 YYREEE (reference sequence). The CDR3 has 13 amino acids. The chain's CDR3 is CASSPDRANEQFF. CDR3 bases: TGTGCCAGCAGCCCGGACAGGGCGAATGAGCAGTTCTTC.

This clone has a handful of counts. DNA for the CDR3: TGTGCCAGCAGTTTACCGGGACAGGGGAAGCCCTATGGCTACACCTTC. It specifies CASSLPGQGKPYGYTF. This sequence joins TRBV28 and TRBJ1-2; the match to TRBD1 covers 10 bases. This CDR3 spans 16 amino acids. CDR1 is MDHEN, CDR2 SYDVKM, per germline. Losses at the gene ends were 2 bases for V and 4 bases for J; bases not matched to a gene: 7.

The CDR3 spells CASSYYTETPNTEAFF. DNA of the CDR3: TGTGCCAGCAGTTACTATACCGAGACACCGAACACTGAAGCTTTCTTT. The chain has TRBV6-6 and TRBJ1-1; D not certain. V was cut by 1 base and J by 1 base, with 13 bases left in between. Germline V lookup: CDR1 MNHNY, CDR2 SVGAGI (reference sequence). The CDR3 runs to 16 residues.

The chain is built from TRBV27 and TRBJ2-5; 10 bases map to TRBD2. The DNA end is more similar to TRBJ2-7, so the J call may be wrong. Germline values: CDR1 MNHEY, CDR2 SMNVEV (reference sequence). The CDR3 runs 15 residues. CDR3 residues: CASSLGTSAFYEQYF. The CDR3 region has the DNA TGTGCCAGCAGTTTAGGGACTAGCGCCTTCTACGAGCAGTACTTC.

The rearrangement joins TRBV28 to TRBJ1-5, with D possibly matching TRBD1 (6 bases). This CDR3 contains 16 residues. Germline CDR1 is MDHEN and CDR2 is SYDVKM. The V gene lost 7 bases and the J gene lost 2 bases, with 18 bases spanning the gap. CDR3: CASIIGGALGNQPQHF. Here the CDR3 DNA reads TGTGCCAGCATTATCGGGGGGGCTCTAGGCAATCAGCCCCAGCATTTT.

The chain recombines TRBV7-2 with TRBJ1-1; 9 nucleotides match TRBD1. J lost 3 bases, V lost 5 bases, and 4 bases had no gene match. The CDR3 spans 14 residues. CDR1 is SGHTA, CDR2 FQGNSA, per germline. The CDR3 nucleotides read TGTGCCAGCAGCGCTGACAGGGGGTACACTGAAGCTTTCTTT. Translating it yields CASSADRGYTEAFF.

The rearrangement links TRBV6-1 to TRBJ2-2; TRBD1 might be the D (7 bases). V lost 3 bases and J lost 6, with 23 bases in between. This CDR3 contains 18 residues. The germline gives CDR1 MNHNS, CDR2 SASEGT. The CDR3 here is CASSEVLGGGVGAGELFF. The CDR3 nucleotides are TGTGCCAGCAGTGAGGTTCTAGGAGGGGGCGTCGGGGCCGGGGAGCTGTTTTTT.

This chain joins TRBV7-8 and TRBJ2-5; D remains ambiguous. This CDR3 is 14 amino acids long. Trimming took 1 base from V and 1 from J, leaving 7 bases between them. Germline V lookup: CDR1 SGHVS, CDR2 FQNEAQ. CDR3 in amino acids: CASSLGQAQETQYF. CDR3 DNA sequence: TGTGCCAGCAGCTTAGGCCAGGCCCAAGAGACCCAGTACTTC.

The chain recombines TRBV28 with TRBJ2-1; 12 bases align to TRBD2. The CDR3 runs 15 residues. Germline-derived CDR1 and CDR2 are MDHEN and SYDVKM. The trim removed 2 bases at V and 7 bases at J, leaving 3 bases unmatched. The CDR3 DNA reads as TGTGCCAGCAGTTTAACTAGCGGGGGGACAAATGAGCAGTTCTTC. Its translation: CASSLTSGGTNEQFF.

This clone was picked up a small number of times. The DNA of the CDR3 is TGTGCCAGCAGCTTGACTGCTAGCACAGATACGCAGTATTTT. It is translated as CASSLTASTDTQYF. The chain recombines TRBV7-3 with TRBJ2-3; D gene unclear. Germline V CDR1 and CDR2: SGHTA, FQGTGA. With 3 bases removed from V and 0 bases from J, the gap between germline ends came to 7 bases. This CDR3 has 14 amino acids.

The chain joins TRBV6-6 to TRBJ1-6; TRBD1 matches 8 bases. After removal of 0 bases from V and 5 bases from J, the junction contained 3 bases not matched to a gene. The V gene's germline CDR1 is MNHNY and CDR2 SVGAGI (reference sequence). This CDR3 region has 16 residues. CDR3 nucleotides: TGTGCCAGCAGTTACTCCACAGGGGGAAATAATTCACCCCTCCACTTT. Amino acids: CASSYSTGGNNSPLHF.

Note on this clone: This same CDR3 is encoded by further DNA sequences in the sample. This chain links TRBV5-1 with TRBJ2-5; 9 bases map to TRBD2. The CDR3 runs 13 residues. The V gene end was trimmed by 8 bases and the J gene end by 2 bases; junction bases not matched to a gene: 4. Looked up from germline, CDR1 is SGHRS and CDR2 is YFSETQ. The CDR3 spells CASAGGLQETQYF. CDR3 in DNA: TGCGCCAGTGCGGGAGGGCTACAAGAGACCCAGTACTTC.

In this sample, this clone turned up a few times. The rearrangement uses TRBV5-1 and TRBJ2-7, with D perhaps matching TRBD1 (5 bases). V lost 3 bases and J 2 bases, leaving 15 bases between the germline ends. There are 15 residues in the CDR3. Germline V gives CDR1 SGHRS, CDR2 YFSETQ. The CDR3 here is CASSWQAGPTYEQYF. CDR3 in DNA: TGCGCCAGCAGCTGGCAAGCAGGGCCCACCTACGAGCAGTACTTC.

In DNA form, the CDR3 reads TGTGCCAGCAGCTCTCGGACTAGCGGGACAGGAGAGACCCAGTACTTC. This codes for CASSSRTSGTGETQYF. V and J are TRBV7-2 and TRBJ2-5; 12 nucleotides agree with TRBD2. The J segment lost 4 bases and the V segment lost 4 bases, leaving 7 bases of the junction unmatched. Germline V gene lookup returns CDR1 SGHTA and CDR2 FQGNSA. CDR3 length: 16 residues.